A single sample gave rise to the 21 T cell receptor beta chains below, sequenced in a study of CD8 T cells in ankylosing spondylitis. Overall study findings and caveats: A motif of 7 to 9 highly homologous TCR beta variants was seen as apparently characteristic of ankylosing spondylitis blood.

These receptors are not linked to any known antigen. One entry per CDR3 protein, called by TCRdb with MiXCR from the 5' RACE reads. This sample yields hundreds of thousands of distinct CDR3 sequences, of which 12% are seen a single time; around 0.51% belongs to the top ten. Sequencing input: blood, either unsorted or a sorted T cell fraction (not recorded which). The receptors shown here come from a male donor with ankylosing spondylitis.

This clonotype has a count of ten or more. The chain is built from TRBV7-3 and TRBJ1-4, with a weak D call TRBD1 (5 bases). This CDR3 spans 13 amino acids. Trimming pared 5 bases from V and 5 bases from J, leaving 9 bases between. The germline V gene has CDR1 SGHTA and CDR2 FQGTGA. CDR3 loop: CASSRGGNEKLFF. CDR3 coding DNA: TGTGCCAGCAGCAGGGGAGGAAATGAAAAACTGTTTTTT.

As for this clonotype: It may be a read error: a sequence one base away is much more abundant. The chain uses TRBV20-1 and TRBJ2-6; maybe TRBD1 (6 bases). The CDR3 has 15 amino acids. Germline V gene data show CDR1 as DFQATT and CDR2 as SNEGSKA (reference sequence). Here the CDR3 DNA reads TGCAGTGCTACCCCCTTTGGGCCAGGGGACAACGTCCTGACTTTC. Translation gives CSATPFGPGDNVLTF.

The V call is TRBV5-1, the J call TRBJ2-7; 10 bases align to TRBD2. The CDR3 covers 16 residues. Trimming took 0 bases from V and 3 from J; bases not matched to a gene: 6. Germline loops: CDR1 SGHRS, CDR2 YFSETQ. As DNA, the CDR3 is TGCGCCAGCAGCTTGGGGCTAGCGGGGGACTACTACGAGCAGTACTTC. Translating it yields CASSLGLAGDYYEQYF. Full variable domain (outside the CDR3, taken from reference TRBV5-1 and TRBJ2-7): KAGVTQTPRYLIKTRGQQVTLSCSPISGHRSVSWYQQTPGQGLQFLFEYFSETQRNKGNFPGRFSGRQFSNSRSEMNVSTLELGDSALYLCASSLGLAGDYYEQYFGPGTRLTVT.

The V gene is TRBV18, the J gene TRBJ2-7, with D perhaps assigned TRBD1 or TRBD2 (5 bases each). CDR3 length equals 12 residues. Trimming took 6 bases from V and 6 from J, leaving 12 bases between them. CDR1 KGHSH and CDR2 LQKENI come from the germline V gene. CDR3 DNA: TGTGCCAGCTCTCCTAGGGACGGCGAGCAGTACTTC. Amino acids: CASSPRDGEQYF.

This clonotype was detected only a few times. The chain couples TRBV5-1 to TRBJ2-1; no reliable D call. Germline V CDR1 and CDR2: SGHRS, YFSETQ. The CDR3 contains 13 residues. Trimming left V 2 bases short and J 6 bases short, with 9 bases between. This CDR3 is CASSLTGFNEQFF. CDR3 DNA: TGCGCCAGCAGCTTAACCGGGTTCAATGAGCAGTTCTTC.

This clonotype was seen a handful of times. The V and J genes are TRBV7-2 and TRBJ1-2, with 7 bases aligning to TRBD1. This CDR3 comprises 15 residues. The ends lost 0 bases at V and 8 bases at J; junction bases unmatched: 9. CDR1 is SGHTA, CDR2 FQGNSA, per germline. CDR3 amino acids: CASSLAIGTARGYTF. The CDR3 DNA is TGTGCCAGCAGCTTAGCTATCGGGACAGCGAGAGGCTACACCTTC.

This clonotype was counted many times. The J gene is TRBJ2-1, the V gene TRBV20-1, with 9 bases identical to TRBD2. Trimming took 7 bases from V and 1 from J; bases not matched to a gene: 14. The CDR3 contains 17 residues. Per germline, CDR1 DFQATT and CDR2 SNEGSKA (reference sequence). The CDR3 nucleotides are TGCAGTGTTAGTGGTGGTAGCGGGGGTCCATCCTACAATGAGCAGTTCTTC. As protein: CSVSGGSGGPSYNEQFF.

Concerning this clonotype: Compared with germline, one end of the junction differs, possibly owing to a read error. The chain couples TRBV20-1 to TRBJ1-2, with D possibly TRBD1 on 6 matching bases. The germline V gene encodes CDR1 DFQATT and CDR2 SNEGSKA (reference sequence). The CDR3 length is 12 residues. In DNA form, the CDR3 reads TGCAGTGCGAGAGAGGACAGTGGCGGCTACACCTTC. This gives the protein CSAREDSGGYTF.

The rearrangement links TRBV7-2 to TRBJ2-3, with D possibly matching TRBD2 (6 bases). The germline V gene has CDR1 SGHTA and CDR2 FQGNSA. CDR3 length: 14 amino acids. V lost 5 bases and J 5 bases, leaving 14 bases between the germline ends. DNA of the CDR3: TGTGCCAGCAGCCTTTGGGGGGTTGGAGATACGCAGTATTTT. Its protein is CASSLWGVGDTQYF.

This chain uses TRBV20-1 with TRBJ2-7; 9 bases match TRBD1. In germline, CDR1 is DFQATT, CDR2 SNEGSKA (reference sequence). J was trimmed by 3 bases and V by 6 bases; bases with no gene match: 9. This CDR3 comprises 14 residues. The CDR3 reads CSALSGTGYYEQYF. The CDR3 DNA reads TGCAGTGCCCTGTCCGGGACAGGGTACTACGAGCAGTACTTC.

This clonotype was observed many times. The chain combines TRBV20-1 with TRBJ2-3, with 9 bases matching TRBD2. The junction had 5 bases not matched to a gene; V was cut back by 6 bases and J by 4 bases. CDR3 length equals 13 residues. Germline V CDR1 and CDR2: DFQATT, SNEGSKA (reference sequence). CDR3 DNA: TGCAGTGCCCAGCGGGGGGTTTCAGATACGCAGTATTTT. As protein: CSAQRGVSDTQYF.

This clonotype turned up a few times. The chain recombines TRBV18 with TRBJ2-7, with unresolved D. The germline V gene encodes CDR1 KGHSH and CDR2 LQKENI. The CDR3 has 13 amino acids. The V end was cut by 3 bases, the J end by 3 bases, with 9 bases between. Here the CDR3 DNA reads TGTGCCAGCTCACCCCTGGGGAACTACGAGCAGTACTTC. Translating it yields CASSPLGNYEQYF.

In this sample, this clonotype turned up a few times. The gene calls are TRBV6-2 or TRBV6-3 and TRBJ1-1; D gene ambiguous. Looked up from germline, CDR1 is MNHEY and CDR2 is SVGEGT. V was clipped by 6 bases and J by 4 bases, with 15 bases between them. The CDR3 is made up of 14 amino acids. CDR3 sequence: CASSRLTWGTEAFF. CDR3 DNA: TGTGCCAGCAGCCGACTGACATGGGGCACTGAAGCTTTCTTT.

The chain links TRBV14 to TRBJ2-2; possibly TRBD2 for D (5 bases). Germline V gene data show CDR1 as SGHDN and CDR2 as FVKESK. The CDR3 length is 15 residues. Between the trimmed V and J ends, which lost 2 bases and 7 bases, there was a span of 14 bases. This chain's CDR3 is CASSQKKGVYGELFF. CDR3 DNA: TGTGCCAGCAGCCAAAAGAAGGGAGTTTACGGGGAGCTGTTTTTT. The complete variable domain, with remaining parts taken from reference TRBV14 and TRBJ2-2, reads EAGVTQFPSHSVIEKGQTVTLRCDPISGHDNLYWYRRVMGKEIKFLLHFVKESKQDESGMPNNRFLAERTGGTYSTLKVQPAELEDSGVYFCASSQKKGVYGELFFGEGSRLTVL.

The CDR3 DNA reads as TGCGCCAGCAGCTTGGAACAGAGTGAAAAACTGTTTTTT. Translation: CASSLEQSEKLFF. The chain employs TRBV5-1 and TRBJ1-4, with no clear D. V was trimmed by 0 bases and J by 7 bases, leaving 7 bases between them. This CDR3 has 13 residues. From germline, CDR1 is SGHRS and CDR2 YFSETQ.

At least ten counts were recorded for this clonotype. The rearrangement uses TRBV4-2 and TRBJ2-5, with TRBD2 identical over 11 bases. The V and J ends lost 4 bases and 4 bases, in that order; junction bases with no gene match: 8. The V gene's germline CDR1 is LGHNA and CDR2 YNFKEQ. CDR3 length equals 16 residues. CDR3 region: CASSRLTSGVRETQYF. DNA for the CDR3: TGTGCCAGCAGCCGCCTGACTAGCGGGGTGAGAGAGACCCAGTACTTC.

This clonotype was detected ten times or more. The chain recombines TRBV20-1 with TRBJ1-5, with D possibly matching TRBD1 (5 bases). This CDR3 region has 15 residues. V was clipped by 0 bases and J by 9 bases, with 18 bases between them. Germline values: CDR1 DFQATT, CDR2 SNEGSKA (reference sequence). The CDR3: CSARDHTRGVGPQHF. CDR3 coding DNA: TGCAGTGCTAGAGACCATACCCGGGGGGTGGGGCCCCAGCATTTT.

This clonotype appeared a few times. The V call is TRBV20-1, the J call TRBJ2-1; no reliable D call. This CDR3 has 12 amino acids. Per germline, CDR1 DFQATT and CDR2 SNEGSKA (reference sequence). Trimming stripped 1 base from V and 8 bases from J, with 9 bases between. The CDR3 sequence is CSARVWTDEQFF. The CDR3, as DNA: TGCAGTGCTAGAGTTTGGACGGATGAGCAGTTCTTC.

A single count supports this clonotype. V and J are TRBV30 and TRBJ2-3; TRBD2 agrees at 7 bases. CDR1 is GTSNPN, CDR2 SVGIG, per germline (reference sequence). This CDR3 is 14 amino acids long. V dropped 0 bases and J dropped 4; count of bases not matched to a gene: 4. The CDR3 nucleotides read TGTGCCTGGAGTGTTGCGGGAGTCTCAGATACGCAGTATTTT. Its translation is CAWSVAGVSDTQYF.

The rearrangement joins TRBV6-1 to TRBJ2-1, with 10 bases fitting TRBD2. Trimming at V came to 6 bases and at J to 6 bases, leaving 5 bases not matched to a gene. The CDR3 totals 14 residues. Germline lookup yields CDR1 MNHNS and CDR2 SASEGT. The CDR3 DNA reads as TGTGCCAGCAGCCCGGGACTAGCGTTCAATGAGCAGTTCTTC. The encoded protein is CASSPGLAFNEQFF.

The chain employs TRBV20-1 and TRBJ1-1; TRBD1 is a possible D gene (5 bases). Germline V CDR1 and CDR2: DFQATT, SNEGSKA (reference sequence). The CDR3 is 13 amino acids. Trimming cost V 3 bases and J 5 bases, with 13 bases left between them. The CDR3 spells CSASGGRWTEAFF. The CDR3 DNA is TGCAGTGCTAGCGGGGGACGGTGGACTGAAGCTTTCTTT.